The present T cell receptor beta chain was sequenced within a study of human T cells and chemical hapten exposure (dated by TCRdb to about 2021). Some background on the complete study: For sensitization, 2% DPC in acetone was applied to a roughly 2 cm by roughly 2 cm area of upper inner arm skin. Patients additionally received weekly therapeutic DPC doses to the scalp throughout the approximately 25-week study period. Patch testing on the upper back used Finn chambers containing 0.01% DPC, with scoring done after 6 days according to International Contact Dermatitis Research Group standards. Alopecia areata with under or over 50% scalp involvement, alopecia totalis and alopecia universalis were represented in the patient cohort, which was mostly female. The libraries were sequenced as a pool, and the TCR yield per sample differed mostly because of small variations in library volumes within the pool. Peripheral blood TCR repertoire changes were tracked in vivo in alopecia patients during primary and secondary sensitization to the hapten diphenylcyclopropenone (DPC). Patient blood was sampled pre-sensitization (week 0) and at 2, 6 and about 24 weeks after DPC sensitization. Blood for TCR sequencing was provided by twenty-nine alopecia patients at one to four time points (pre-sensitization, 2, 6 and 24 weeks). The investigation overall reported the following: Significantly more large CDR3 similarity clusters were formed by expanded TCRs than by pre-sensitization or healthy control sets, consistent with antigen-driven responses. DPC sensitization did not change the number of TCRs with a frequency above 1 in 1000, and there was no evidence of changes in global repertoire structure. Patch test score correlated positively with the number of PT1 expanded TCRs, reaching significance at thresholds 8, 16 and 32 but not at 4. Alopecia, a presumed autoimmune disease, was present in all patients, so the immune response of the patients might differ from that of healthy individuals. After repeated subsampling, the strength of the expansion versus patch-test correlation and the threshold at which it became significant changed.

Library preparation employed RACE. TCRdb lists the instrument as NextSeq 500. During library preparation, unique molecular identifiers were attached to individual cDNA molecules so that TCRs could be counted quantitatively and reproducibly. Each blood RNA sample was used to sequence both TCR alpha and TCR beta chains. Concerning the study's data processing: A median of approximately 96,000 TCRs per sample was observed, with a range of roughly 20,000 to 750,000. The Decombinator software suite was used to annotate the V, J and CDR3 of the TCR reads. Every sample was subsampled to the same number of TCRs (28,000) for the PS versus PT1 abundance plots. TCRs were defined as expanded if absent before sensitization and observed at least eight times at the 2-week time point. TCRdb trimmed the raw reads at Q25, called clones with MiXCR and kept productive beta chains. When rows share a CDR3 protein, they turn into one entry using the most common DNA and genes. Clone size and V and J calls follow TCRdb, not the original study. The sample yields about 57,000 distinct CDR3 sequences; over 7.5% were counted once. Clones ranked in the top ten supply about an eighth of the sample.

The time point label, read with the paper, signifies: patch test 1, 2 weeks after DPC sensitization. Per the publication, the treatment or condition label means: therapeutic diphenylcyclopropenone sensitization with weekly scalp DPC. At every patch-test visit, the blood draw took place before the patch test was put on. Eligible patients were aged 18 to 70, diagnosed with alopecia, deemed suitable for DPC therapy, and excluded if pregnant. Total RNA was isolated from unfractionated whole blood collected in Tempus Blood RNA tubes. From its cysteine to its phenylalanine, the CDR3 spans 15 amino acids. Only the CDR3 portion is preserved as DNA: 45 bases, with reading frame beginning at the first base. CDR1 KGHSH and CDR2 LQKENI are derived from the germline V gene. After removal of 3 bases from V and 4 bases from J, the junction retains 5 bases not matched to a gene. This clonotype was picked up many times. Its antigen remains unidentified. No base qualities exist here, and no much larger clone lies one base off it.

The sequence came from a woman in her thirties or forties with alopecia areata. Some clones in this sample may be carry-over from other donors' samples. The sample consisted of whole blood, taken in connection with sensitization to the hapten diphenylcyclopropenone (DPC). The chain is made from TRBV18 and TRBJ2-1; the junction holds 8 bases that match TRBD1. The CDR3 protein sequence reads: CASSPLTGVYNEQFF. Here is the DNA: TGTGCCAGCTCACCTTTGACAGGGGTTTACAATGAGCAGTTCTTC. Beyond the CDR3, the reference TRBV18 and TRBJ2-1 genes provide the residues; the full variable domain reads: NAGVMQNPRHLVRRRGQEARLRCSPMKGHSHVYWYRQLPEEGLKFMVYLQKENIIDESGMPKERFSAEFPKEGPSILRIQQVVRGDSAAYFCASSPLTGVYNEQFFGPGTRLTVL.